This section outlines one T cell receptor (beta chain) sequence together with its context. Antigen: not known. The CDR3 consists of 13 residues. V lost 3 bases, J lost 7 bases, and 10 bases lay in between. Germline lookup yields CDR1 MGHDK and CDR2 SYGVNS. The table came from immunoSEQ multiplex PCR; TCRdb's copy has only in-frame clones and leaves some out. The sample holds 80,000 to 100,000 clones, approximately 91% seen once. This specimen comes from a study of T cell responses to AZD1222 COVID-19 vaccine. At the level of the study: Second-dose intervals near 4 or 12 weeks were combined.

General study findings and limits: Repertoires were collected only later (after the peak T cell response had occurred).

Sequences were derived from peripheral blood, sampled on day 0 of AZD1222 vaccination. This clonotype was obtained from an adult in good health. The V gene is TRBV25-1, the J gene TRBJ2-1, with D perhaps assigned TRBD1 or TRBD2 (6 bases each). In nucleotides, the CDR3 is TGTGCCAGCAGTGAGAGGGGGGTTAATGAGCAGTTCTTC. This encodes CASSERGVNEQFF.